The T cell receptor beta chain described here comes from a study of CD8 T cells in Susac syndrome. Germline lookup yields CDR1 SEHNR and CDR2 FQNEAQ (reference sequence). CDR3 size: 16 residues. The junction had 5 bases not matched to a gene; V was cut back by 4 bases and J by 0 bases. cDNA came from roughly 0.47 to 1 ug RNA primed by random hexamers. TCRdb itself ran the immunoSEQ multiplex PCR reads through MiXCR, one entry per CDR3 protein. The data contain approximately 120,000 distinct CDR3 sequences, 91% of them singletons. TCR beta from blood CD8+ and CD4+ T cells was sequenced. Stable or active relapsing-remitting multiple sclerosis, untreated and meeting revised McDonald criteria, defined the controls.

The receptor was derived from a human donor with multiple sclerosis. The source material was CD8+ T cells from PBMCs. This chain links TRBV7-9 with TRBJ2-1; 8 bases line up with TRBD1. Here the CDR3 reads CASSSTGGSSYNEQFF. CDR3 nucleotide sequence: TGTGCCAGCAGCTCAACAGGGGGGAGCTCCTACAATGAGCAGTTCTTC. The full variable domain, in which reference TRBV7-9 and TRBJ2-1 provide the parts outside the CDR3, is DTGVSQNPRHKITKRGQNVTFRCDPISEHNRLYWYRQTLGQGPEFLTYFQNEAQLEKSRLLSDRFSAERPKGSFSTLEIQRTEQGDSAMYLCASSSTGGSSYNEQFFGPGTRLTVL.